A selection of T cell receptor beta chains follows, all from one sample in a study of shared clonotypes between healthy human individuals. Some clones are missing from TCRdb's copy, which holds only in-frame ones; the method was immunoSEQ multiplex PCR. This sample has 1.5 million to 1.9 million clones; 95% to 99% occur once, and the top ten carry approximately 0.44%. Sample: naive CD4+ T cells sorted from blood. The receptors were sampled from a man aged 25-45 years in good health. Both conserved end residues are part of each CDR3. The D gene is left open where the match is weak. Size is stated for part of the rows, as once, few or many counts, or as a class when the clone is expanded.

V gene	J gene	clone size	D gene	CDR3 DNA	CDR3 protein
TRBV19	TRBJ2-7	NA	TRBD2	TGTGCCAGTAGTAGAACCAGACTAGCTCCCGAGCAGTACTTC	CASSRTRLAPEQYF
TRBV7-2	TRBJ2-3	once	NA	TGTGCCAGCAGCCCCCAGGTGGCCTCCGGGCCAGATACGCAGTATTTT	CASSPQVASGPDTQYF
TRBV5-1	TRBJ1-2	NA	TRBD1	TGCGCCAGCAGCTCCCGGGACAGGGTGTATGGCTACACCTTC	CASSSRDRVYGYTF
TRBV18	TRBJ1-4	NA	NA	TGTGCCAGCTCACCGGGAGCTCTTAATGAAAAACTGTTTTTT	CASSPGALNEKLFF
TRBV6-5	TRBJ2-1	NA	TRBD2	TGTGCCAGCAGTAAGACGGGGGGGCCCTACAATGAGCAGTTCTTC	CASSKTGGPYNEQFF
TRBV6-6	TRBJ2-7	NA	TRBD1	TGTGCCAGCAGTTACTCTGGGACAGGGGGCAACGAGCAGTACTTC	CASSYSGTGGNEQYF
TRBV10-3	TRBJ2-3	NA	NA	TGTGCCATCAGTGAGTCGAAGCGATCTAGCACAGATACGCAGTATTTT	CAISESKRSSTDTQYF
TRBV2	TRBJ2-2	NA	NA	TGTGCCAGCAGTGAGTCGAGGCGGGGGCCGAACACCGGGGAGCTGTTTTTT	CASSESRRGPNTGELFF
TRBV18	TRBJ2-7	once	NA	TGTGCCAGCTCCCCTAAGACGAGCTGGGTTTACGAGCAGTACTTC	CASSPKTSWVYEQYF
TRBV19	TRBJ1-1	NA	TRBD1	TGTGCCAGTAGTACTCACTTAGGGGGCTCTGAAGCTTTCTTT	CASSTHLGGSEAFF
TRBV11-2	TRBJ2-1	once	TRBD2	TGTGCCAGCAGCTTATCTAGCGGCCTTCCGTTCTTC	CASSLSSGLPFF
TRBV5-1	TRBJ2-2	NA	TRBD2	TGCGCCAGCAGTTTGTTAGCGGGGACGAACACCGGGGAGCTGTTTTTT	CASSLLAGTNTGELFF
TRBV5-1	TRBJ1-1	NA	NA	TGCGCCAGCAGCTTGGGGGTGGCGGGCTTTGGTAGTTCTGAAGCTTTCTTT	CASSLGVAGFGSSEAFF
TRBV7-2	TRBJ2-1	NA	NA	TGTGCCAGCAGCTTAGCGGCGGCGGGAAGCTCCTACAATGAGCAGTTCTTC	CASSLAAAGSSYNEQFF
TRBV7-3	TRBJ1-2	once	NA	TGTGCCAGCAGCCCACCGGGTGCTAACTATGGCTACACCTTC	CASSPPGANYGYTF
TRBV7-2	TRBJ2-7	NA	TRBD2	TGTGCCAGCAGTTTAGTCCTAGCGGGTGGGTACGAGCAGTACTTC	CASSLVLAGGYEQYF
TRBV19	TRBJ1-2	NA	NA	TGTGCCAGTAGTAAACCGGGACCTAACATTGGTGGCTACACCTTC	CASSKPGPNIGGYTF
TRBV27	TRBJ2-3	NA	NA	TGTGCCAGCACCCCGCTGGGGACAGATACGCAGTATTTT	CASTPLGTDTQYF
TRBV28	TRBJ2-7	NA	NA	TGTGCCAGCAGTTCAGGACACCCGCGCTACGAGCAGTACTTC	CASSSGHPRYEQYF
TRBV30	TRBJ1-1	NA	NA	TGTGCCTGGAGTCCCCCTCAAGACACTGAAGCTTTCTTT	CAWSPPQDTEAFF
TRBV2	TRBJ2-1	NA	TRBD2	TGTGCCAGCAGTGACTTGAGCGGGAGTTACAATGAGCAGTTCTTC	CASSDLSGSYNEQFF
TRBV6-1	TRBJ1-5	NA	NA	TGTGCCAGCACCTACACCGATAGCAATCAGCCCCAGCATTTT	CASTYTDSNQPQHF
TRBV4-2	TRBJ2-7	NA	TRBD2	TGTGCCAGCAGCCAAGACCGGGCGGGAGTGGTCGAGCAGTACTTC	CASSQDRAGVVEQYF
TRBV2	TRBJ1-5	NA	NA	TGTGCCAGCAGTGACAGGTATAGCAATCAGCCCCAGCATTTT	CASSDRYSNQPQHF
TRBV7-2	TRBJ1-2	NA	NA	TGTGCCAGCAGCTTAATCGGTCCGGGCGGGGATGGCTACACCTTC	CASSLIGPGGDGYTF
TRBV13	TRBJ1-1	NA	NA	TGTGCCAGCAGCTTGCCTGGGGTGAACACTGAAGCTTTCTTT	CASSLPGVNTEAFF
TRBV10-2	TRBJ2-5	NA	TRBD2	TGCGCCAGCAGTGGGGCCGGGACTAGCGTGGAGACCCAGTACTTC	CASSGAGTSVETQYF
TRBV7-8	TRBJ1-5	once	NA	TGTGCCAGCACCATGGGGCGCTGGAATCAGCCCCAGCATTTT	CASTMGRWNQPQHF
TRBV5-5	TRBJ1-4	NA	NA	TGTGCCAGCAGCTTGGGAGGGCTCGCTAATGAAAAACTGTTTTTT	CASSLGGLANEKLFF
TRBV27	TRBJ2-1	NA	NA	TGTGCCAGCAGTTTAGGGGCCCAGGGCAGGGTGAGGAATGAGCAGTTCTTC	CASSLGAQGRVRNEQFF
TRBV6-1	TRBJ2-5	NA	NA	TGTGCCAGTTCGCAAAGTGGGGTGACCCAGTACTTC	CASSQSGVTQYF
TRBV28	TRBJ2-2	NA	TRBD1	TGTGCCAGCAGTTTTTTGGACAGGGGTCCCGGGGAGCTGTTTTTT	CASSFLDRGPGELFF
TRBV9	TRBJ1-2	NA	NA	TGTGCCAGCAGCCCGAGGGGAGGGATGACGGTCGGCTACACCTTC	CASSPRGGMTVGYTF
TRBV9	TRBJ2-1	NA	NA	TGTGCCAGCAGCGTCAGGGAGCCCACGGAGCAGTTCTTC	CASSVREPTEQFF
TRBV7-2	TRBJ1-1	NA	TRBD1	TGTGCCAGCAGCCAAAGACAGGGAATTACTGAAGCTTTCTTT	CASSQRQGITEAFF
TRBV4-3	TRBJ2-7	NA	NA	TGCGCCAGCAGCCAAGATCTCAGGGGCTTCTACGAGCAGTACTTC	CASSQDLRGFYEQYF
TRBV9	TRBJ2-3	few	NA	TGTGCCAGCAGCGTAGCGGATACGCAGTATTTT	CASSVADTQYF
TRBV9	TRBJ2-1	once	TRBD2	TGTGCCAGCAGCGTAGCCGGGAGGGGAAATGAGCAGTTCTTC	CASSVAGRGNEQFF
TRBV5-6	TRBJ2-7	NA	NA	TGTGCCAGCAGCTTGCATGGGCCGGGGGACTACGAGCAGTACTTC	CASSLHGPGDYEQYF
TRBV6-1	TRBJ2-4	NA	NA	TGTGCCAGTGGAGAGACCGCAAACATTCAGTACTTC	CASGETANIQYF
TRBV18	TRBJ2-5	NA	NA	TGTGCCAGCTCACTGGGGGTCCAAGAGACCCAGTACTTC	CASSLGVQETQYF
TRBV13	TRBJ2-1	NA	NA	TGTGCCAGCAGCCCAACAACAAGGAGCTCCTACAATGAGCAGTTCTTC	CASSPTTRSSYNEQFF
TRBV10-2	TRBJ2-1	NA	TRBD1	TGCGCCAGCAAGGGAGCAGGGGGCGCCTCCCACTACAATGAGCAGTTCTTC	CASKGAGGASHYNEQFF
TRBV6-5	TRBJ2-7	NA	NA	TGTGCCAGCAGGGGCGGGACCTACGAGCAGTACTTC	CASRGGTYEQYF
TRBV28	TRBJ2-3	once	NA	TGTGCCAGCAGCGAATTAACACCGGGACGGGTGACCTCTAGCACAGATACGCAGTATTTT	CASSELTPGRVTSSTDTQYF
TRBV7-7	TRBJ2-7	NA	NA	TGTGCTAGCAGCCCTACCACGGCACAGGGCTACGAGCAGTACTTC	CASSPTTAQGYEQYF
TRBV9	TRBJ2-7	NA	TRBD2	TGTGCCAGCAGCGTAGAGGCTAGCGGGTCCTACGAGCAGTACTTC	CASSVEASGSYEQYF
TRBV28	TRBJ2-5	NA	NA	TGTGCCAGCACCCCGGGCCGCCAAGAGACCCAGTACTTC	CASTPGRQETQYF
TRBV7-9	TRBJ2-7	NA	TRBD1	TGTGCCAGCAGCCCCCGACAGGGGGCAGCCTACGAGCAGTACTTC	CASSPRQGAAYEQYF
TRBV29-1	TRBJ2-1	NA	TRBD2	TGCAGCGTTCTGGGACTAGCGGGCTACAATGAGCAGTTCTTC	CSVLGLAGYNEQFF
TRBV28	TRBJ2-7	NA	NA	TGTGCCAGCAGCCAATCAGGGCGGGACCACGAGCAGTACTTC	CASSQSGRDHEQYF
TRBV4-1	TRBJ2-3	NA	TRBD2	TGCGCCAGCAGCCAAGATGGCAGCGGGAGGGTCCCAGATACGCAGTATTTT	CASSQDGSGRVPDTQYF
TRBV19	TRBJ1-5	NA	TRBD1	TGTGCCAGTAGTTCATCCCGACAGGGCGGTCAGCCCCAGCATTTT	CASSSSRQGGQPQHF
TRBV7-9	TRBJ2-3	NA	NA	TGTGCCGCTTCCCCGACTAGCACAGATACGCAGTATTTT	CAASPTSTDTQYF
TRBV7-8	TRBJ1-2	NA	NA	TGTGCCAGCAGCTCCTATGACAGGCCCTACACCTTC	CASSSYDRPYTF
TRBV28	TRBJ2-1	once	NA	TGTGCCAGCAGCCCCCCGACTAGAGAGCAGTTCTTC	CASSPPTREQFF
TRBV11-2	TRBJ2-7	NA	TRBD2	TGTGCCAGCAGACCTCTTGGCGGGAGTATACCCTACGAGCAGTACTTC	CASRPLGGSIPYEQYF